Below, 14 T cell receptor beta chains from the same sample are listed, as sequenced in a study of cytomegalovirus exposure and HLA in healthy donors. Produced via immunoSEQ multiplex PCR; TCRdb's table is partial and in-frame only. The sample records 90,000 to 150,000 clones, approximately 88% being singletons. The source material was PBMCs. The origin of the receptors is a man aged 18-30 years in good health and CMV-seronegative.

The genes are TRBV9 and TRBJ1-3; D uncertain. Germline V lookup: CDR1 SGDLS, CDR2 YYNGEE. Trimming left V 2 bases short and J 1 base short, with 7 bases between. CDR3 length equals 14 residues. The CDR3 bases are TGTGCCAGCAGCGTTGCGGGGTCTGGAAACACCATATATTTT. This translates into CASSVAGSGNTIYF. Drawing the rest from reference TRBV9 and TRBJ1-3, the complete variable domain is DSGVTQTPKHLITATGQRVTLRCSPRSGDLSVYWYQQSLDQGLQFLIQYYNGEERAKGNILERFSAQQFPDLHSELNLSSLELGDSALYFCASSVAGSGNTIYFGEGSWLTVV.

The chain links TRBV5-6 to TRBJ1-1; tentative D call: TRBD1 (5 bases). The V gene's germline CDR1 is SGHDT and CDR2 YYEEEE. The CDR3 is 16 residues long. Trimming cost V 4 bases and J 4 bases, with 20 bases left between them. As DNA, the CDR3 is TGTGCCAGCAGCCCGGAGCTTGACGACAGTGGCACTGAAGCTTTCTTT. Translated: CASSPELDDSGTEAFF.

The CDR3 protein is CASSIPPGNQPQHF. The CDR3 DNA follows: TGTGCCAGTAGTATACCCCCGGGGAATCAGCCCCAGCATTTT. The V call is TRBV19, the J call TRBJ1-5; D unclear. V lost 2 bases and J lost 4, with 9 bases in between. This CDR3 has 14 amino acids. Germline CDR1 reads LNHDA; CDR2 reads SQIVND (reference sequence).

This clone appeared a single time. The V call is TRBV6-5, the J call TRBJ2-7; D is unclear. The CDR3 consists of 12 residues. Germline V gives CDR1 MNHEY, CDR2 SVGAGI. Trimming removed 9 bases at V and 2 bases at J, with 11 bases between. The CDR3 loop is CASKSTTYEQYF. CDR3 sequence (DNA): TGTGCCAGTAAGTCTACCACCTACGAGCAGTACTTC.

The chain is built from TRBV6-5 and TRBJ1-2, with TRBD1 matching 9 bases. This CDR3 is 15 amino acids long. Trimming at V came to 6 bases and at J to 1 base, leaving 6 bases not matched to a gene. Germline V CDR1 and CDR2: MNHEY, SVGAGI. CDR3 in amino acids: CASRKDRGFNYGYTF. CDR3 in DNA: TGTGCCAGCAGGAAAGACAGGGGGTTTAACTATGGCTACACCTTC.

This sequence joins TRBV5-4 and TRBJ2-5; maybe TRBD1 (6 bases). CDR1 is SGHNT and CDR2 is YYREEE in the germline V gene (reference sequence). The V gene lost 2 bases and the J gene lost 5 bases, with 10 bases spanning the gap. The CDR3 is 13 residues long. CDR3: CASSLQGAETQYF. CDR3 nucleotides: TGTGCCAGCAGCTTACAGGGTGCTGAGACCCAGTACTTC.

The chain recombines TRBV21-1 with TRBJ2-7; the table gives TRBD2 as D, unverified against the DNA. TRBV21-1 is flagged as a pseudogene. The CDR3 loop spans 18 amino acids. In DNA, the CDR3 is TGTGCCAGCAGCGCCGAAAAGGCTAGCGGGAGGAGCTCCTACGAGCAGTACTTC. The encoded protein is CASSAEKASGRSSYEQYF.

J is TRBJ2-1 and V is TRBV7-8; possible D gene TRBD2, 6 bases. CDR1 SGHVS and CDR2 FQNEAQ come from the germline V gene. The CDR3 is made up of 16 amino acids. V was pared by 5 bases and J by 2 bases, with 16 bases between. The CDR3 sequence is CASSHEIAVAYNEQFF. In DNA form, the CDR3 reads TGTGCCAGCAGCCATGAGATAGCGGTCGCCTACAATGAGCAGTTCTTC.

This clone has just a few counts. The chain links TRBV9 to TRBJ2-1; 9 bases map to TRBD2. The CDR3 consists of 15 residues. V was clipped by 1 base and J by 6 bases; unmatched bases: 5. CDR1 is SGDLS, CDR2 YYNGEE, per germline. CDR3 nucleotide sequence: TGTGCCAGCAGCGTAAGCGGGGGGCAGGGCAATGAGCAGTTCTTC. It codes for CASSVSGGQGNEQFF.

The V and J genes are TRBV6-5 and TRBJ1-2; TRBD1 agrees at 7 bases. J gave up 4 bases and V 11 bases, and 10 bases lay outside the gene matches. CDR3 length equals 13 residues. Germline CDR1 is MNHEY and CDR2 is SVGAGI. CDR3 protein: CAATPTGTYGYTF. CDR3 coding DNA: TGTGCCGCAACTCCGACAGGGACCTATGGCTACACCTTC.

This clone appeared a single time. The rearrangement joins TRBV14 to TRBJ2-1; 7 bases agree with TRBD1. Looked up from germline, CDR1 is SGHDN and CDR2 is FVKESK. With 5 bases clipped from V and 4 bases from J, the junction kept 5 bases outside the gene matches. CDR3 length: 14 amino acids. CDR3 DNA: TGTGCCAGCAGCGAACAGGGGTGGTACAATGAGCAGTTCTTC. It is translated as CASSEQGWYNEQFF.

As DNA, the CDR3 is TGTGCCTGGAGTCGTACATACGAGCAGTACTTC. Encoded protein: CAWSRTYEQYF. This sequence joins TRBV30 and TRBJ2-7; D uncertain. Germline V CDR1 and CDR2: GTSNPN, SVGIG (reference sequence). V was cut by 2 bases and J by 4 bases, with 6 bases left in between. The CDR3 sequence is 11 residues long.

This clone has a handful of counts. The chain recombines TRBV11-2 with TRBJ2-2; no clear D gene. CDR3 length: 12 residues. The germline gives CDR1 SGHAT, CDR2 FQNNGV. Trimming took 3 bases from V and 6 from J, leaving 5 bases between them. The CDR3 loop is CASSFLAGELFF. The CDR3 DNA is TGTGCCAGCAGCTTCTTAGCCGGGGAGCTGTTTTTT. Together with reference TRBV11-2 and TRBJ2-2, the CDR3 gives the full variable domain: EAGVAQSPRYKIIEKRQSVAFWCNPISGHATLYWYQQILGQGPKLLIQFQNNGVVDDSQLPKDRFSAERLKGVDSTLKIQPAKLEDSAVYLCASSFLAGELFFGEGSRLTVL.

This clone was found once. The rearrangement uses TRBV19 and TRBJ1-2; 7 bases map to TRBD1. This CDR3 comprises 13 residues. J gave up 4 bases and V 7 bases, and 6 bases lay outside the gene matches. Germline CDR1 reads LNHDA; CDR2 reads SQIVND (reference sequence). This CDR3 reads CASTEQGTYGYTF. The CDR3 DNA follows: TGTGCCAGTACCGAACAGGGGACCTATGGCTACACCTTC.